This T cell receptor (beta chain) was observed in a study of siplizumab effects on memory and regulatory T cells. About this clone: The antigen remains undetermined.

Germline V CDR1 and CDR2: SEHNR, FQNEAQ (reference sequence). V dropped 0 bases and J dropped 4 bases, with 15 bases sitting between them. This CDR3 region has 17 residues. About 100,000 TCR templates underwent assay in every sample. Sequenced by immunoSEQ multiplex PCR; TCRdb stores in-frame clones only, minus some. The sample records about 97,000 clones, approximately 90% being singletons. Study-wide findings and caveats: Naive or memory phenotype assignment was not possible for roughly 80-95% of proliferating CD4+ or CD8+ clones. Mappable alloreactive CD4+ clones averaged around 69% Treg-derived with siplizumab versus less than 30% in controls. In the presence of siplizumab, alloreactive sequences traceable to unstimulated CD4+ memory cells were significantly reduced.

The sequenced sample consisted of CD4+ T cells sorted from blood. The sequence came from a human donor in good health. The chain links TRBV7-9 to TRBJ2-2; no definite D call. The CDR3 DNA sequence: TGTGCCAGCAGCTTAGCTTATGGCGATGATGTCACCGGGGAGCTGTTTTTT. Translated: CASSLAYGDDVTGELFF.